Below are 12 T cell receptor beta chains sequenced from a single sample in a study of patients and donors after allogeneic stem cell transplantation (dated by TCRdb to 2018 to 2020). The protocol used for the library was RT-PCR. The data were produced on a NextSeq 550. TCRdb applied fastp at Q25 and MiXCR to the public reads, then kept only in-frame beta chains. Each CDR3 protein appears once, grouped with its most common genes and DNA. The sample table records about 100,000 distinct CDR3 sequences; less than 45% of these occur just once. The top ten hold around 30% of the sample. The sample comprised blood, either unsorted or a sorted T cell fraction (not recorded which). These receptors originate from a human donor who was either an allogeneic HSCT recipient or a stem cell or donor lymphocyte infusion donor (not recorded which). It is not recorded whose cells these are; they may come from a transplant donor.

This sequence joins TRBV24-1 and TRBJ2-7, with D maybe TRBD2 (6 bases). In germline, CDR1 is KGHDR, CDR2 SFDVKD. The CDR3 has 16 residues. Trimming removed 4 bases at V and 2 bases at J, with 17 bases between. CDR3 sequence reads: CATSDREWRKPYEQYF. The DNA for the CDR3 is TGTGCCACCAGTGACCGGGAGTGGCGGAAGCCCTACGAGCAGTACTTC.

With respect to this clonotype: Germline is not matched at one junction end, which may reflect a read error. The chain is built from TRBV4-1 and TRBJ1-4; D remains ambiguous. Germline values: CDR1 MGHRA, CDR2 YSYEKL. The CDR3 contains 12 residues. DNA for the CDR3: TGCGCCAGCGGCCAAGATAGAACATCCCTGTTTTTT. It encodes CASGQDRTSLFF.

J is TRBJ2-1 and V is TRBV18, with 8 nucleotides matching TRBD1. Germline loops: CDR1 KGHSH, CDR2 LQKENI. Trimming took 3 bases from V and 10 from J; bases not matched to a gene: 5. The CDR3 has 13 amino acids. DNA for the CDR3: TGTGCCAGCTCACCGGGACAGGTCAACGAGCAGTTCTTC. Translation gives CASSPGQVNEQFF.

The table lists this clonotype with a count of one. The CDR3 bases are TGCAGTGCTAGAGCCGCAGGGGGCCATGAGCAGTTCTTC. It translates to CSARAAGGHEQFF. This chain connects TRBV20-1 to TRBJ2-1; 8 positions agree with TRBD1. Germline lookup yields CDR1 DFQATT and CDR2 SNEGSKA (reference sequence). The length of the CDR3 is 13 residues. The V gene end was trimmed by 1 base and the J gene end by 8 bases; junction bases not matched to a gene: 4.

V is TRBV6-2 or TRBV6-3 and J is TRBJ2-1, with 13 bases lining up with TRBD2. The CDR3 has 17 residues. J lost 4 bases, V lost 2 bases, and 5 bases had no gene match. The germline V gene has CDR1 MNHEY and CDR2 SVGEGT. The CDR3 sequence is CASSYPRTSGSYNEQFF. DNA for the CDR3: TGTGCCAGCAGTTACCCTCGGACTAGCGGGAGTTACAATGAGCAGTTCTTC.

This chain joins TRBV10-3 and TRBJ1-2, with D possibly TRBD1 on 6 matching bases. This CDR3 spans 12 amino acids. V lost 5 bases to trimming and J lost 6 bases, with 10 bases between them. The germline gives CDR1 ENHRY, CDR2 SYGVKD. DNA of the CDR3: TGTGCCATCAGTAACAGGGCCAATGGCTACACCTTC. It codes for CAISNRANGYTF.

This clonotype was seen only a few times. This chain uses TRBV27 with TRBJ1-4; D may be TRBD1 (6 bases). The CDR3 consists of 18 residues. From germline, CDR1 is MNHEY and CDR2 SMNVEV (reference sequence). V lost 2 bases, J lost 1 base, and 17 bases lay in between. CDR3 DNA sequence: TGTGCCAGCAGTTTACGTCGGCAGGGGAAGAGAACTAATGAAAAACTGTTTTTT. Amino acid sequence: CASSLRRQGKRTNEKLFF.

The chain combines TRBV10-3 with TRBJ2-5; 8 bases are a match to TRBD1. V trimming: 3 bases; J trimming: 5 bases; junction bases outside the gene matches: 8. Germline lookup yields CDR1 ENHRY and CDR2 SYGVKD. There are 15 residues in the CDR3. The CDR3 here is CAISDLDRARETQYF. CDR3 in DNA: TGTGCCATCAGTGACCTGGACAGGGCCCGGGAGACCCAGTACTTC.

This clonotype was seen more than once but under ten times. The chain combines TRBV12-3 or TRBV12-4 with TRBJ1-2; D is unclear. The CDR3 length is 11 residues. The ends were cut back, 8 bases at V and 8 bases at J, with 12 bases in the middle. CDR3 nucleotides: TGTGCCAGCGCCCGGGAGGAGGGCTACACCTTC. Residues: CASAREEGYTF.

This clonotype has just a few counts. The CDR3 DNA follows: TGTGCCAGCAGTTTCCTGGGACTAGACCTCTACGAGCAGTACTTC. Translated, it gives CASSFLGLDLYEQYF. This sequence joins TRBV12-3 or TRBV12-4 and TRBJ2-7, with 8 bases identical to TRBD2. The CDR3 runs to 15 residues. V was pared by 3 bases and J by 3 bases, with 7 bases of the junction left unmatched.

The chain is built from TRBV15 and TRBJ2-1, with 7 nucleotides matching TRBD2. This CDR3 comprises 15 residues. V shed 1 base and J 1 base; nucleotides not matched to a gene: 1. The germline CDR1 and CDR2 sequences are LNHNV and YYDKDF (reference sequence). The CDR3 protein is CATSRGGRSYNEQFF. In DNA form, the CDR3 reads TGTGCCACCAGCAGAGGCGGGAGATCCTACAATGAGCAGTTCTTC.

There are a few counts of this clonotype. The chain carries TRBV5-1 and TRBJ1-1, with D perhaps matching TRBD1 (6 bases). Looked up from germline, CDR1 is SGHRS and CDR2 is YFSETQ. Trimming took off 0 bases at V and 7 bases at J, with 16 bases between the two ends. The CDR3 spans 15 residues. CDR3 in amino acids: CASSLDPGVPFEAFF. CDR3 in DNA: TGCGCCAGCAGCTTGGATCCAGGGGTGCCATTTGAAGCTTTCTTT. Full variable domain (missing parts from reference TRBV5-1 and TRBJ1-1): KAGVTQTPRYLIKTRGQQVTLSCSPISGHRSVSWYQQTPGQGLQFLFEYFSETQRNKGNFPGRFSGRQFSNSRSEMNVSTLELGDSALYLCASSLDPGVPFEAFFGQGTRLTVV.